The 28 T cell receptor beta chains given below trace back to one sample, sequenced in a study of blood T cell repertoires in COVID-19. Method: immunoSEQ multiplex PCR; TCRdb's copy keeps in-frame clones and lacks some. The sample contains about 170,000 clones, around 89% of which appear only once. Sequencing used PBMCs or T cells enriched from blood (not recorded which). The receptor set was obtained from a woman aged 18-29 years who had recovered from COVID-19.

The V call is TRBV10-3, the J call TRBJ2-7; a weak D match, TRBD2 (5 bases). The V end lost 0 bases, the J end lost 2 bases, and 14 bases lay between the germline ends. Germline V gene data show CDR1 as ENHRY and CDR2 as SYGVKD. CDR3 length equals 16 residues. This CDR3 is CAISESIEGSAYEQYF. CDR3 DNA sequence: TGTGCCATCAGTGAGTCGATTGAGGGCAGCGCCTACGAGCAGTACTTC.

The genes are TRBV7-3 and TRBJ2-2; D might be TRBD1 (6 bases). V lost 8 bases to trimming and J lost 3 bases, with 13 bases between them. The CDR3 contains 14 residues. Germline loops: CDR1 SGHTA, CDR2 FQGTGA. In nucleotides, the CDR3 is TGTGCCAGCTCGACAGGTGCCCACACCGGGGAGCTGTTTTTT. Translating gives CASSTGAHTGELFF.

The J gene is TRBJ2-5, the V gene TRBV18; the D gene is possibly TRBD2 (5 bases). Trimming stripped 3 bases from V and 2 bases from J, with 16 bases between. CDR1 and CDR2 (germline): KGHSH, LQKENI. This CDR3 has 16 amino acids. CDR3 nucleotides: TGTGCCAGCTCACCTTCTAGCCCTTCCTTACAAGAGACCCAGTACTTC. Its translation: CASSPSSPSLQETQYF.

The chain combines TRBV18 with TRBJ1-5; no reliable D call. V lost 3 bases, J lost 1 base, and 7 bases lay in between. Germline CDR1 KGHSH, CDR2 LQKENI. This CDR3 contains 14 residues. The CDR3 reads CASSPLASNQPQHF. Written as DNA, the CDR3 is TGTGCCAGCTCACCTTTGGCCAGCAATCAGCCCCAGCATTTT.

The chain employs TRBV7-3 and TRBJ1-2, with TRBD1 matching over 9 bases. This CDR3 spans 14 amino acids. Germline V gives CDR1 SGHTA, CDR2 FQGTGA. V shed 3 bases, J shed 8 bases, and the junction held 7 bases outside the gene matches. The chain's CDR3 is CASSFTGGAGGYTF. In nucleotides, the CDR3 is TGTGCCAGCAGCTTCACAGGGGGCGCGGGCGGCTACACCTTC.

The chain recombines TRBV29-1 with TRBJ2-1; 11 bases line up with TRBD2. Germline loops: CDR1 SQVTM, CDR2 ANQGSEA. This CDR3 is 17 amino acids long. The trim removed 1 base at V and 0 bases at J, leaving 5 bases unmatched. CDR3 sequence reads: CSVEGLAGGLSYNEQFF. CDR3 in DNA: TGCAGCGTTGAAGGTCTAGCGGGAGGTCTCTCCTACAATGAGCAGTTCTTC.

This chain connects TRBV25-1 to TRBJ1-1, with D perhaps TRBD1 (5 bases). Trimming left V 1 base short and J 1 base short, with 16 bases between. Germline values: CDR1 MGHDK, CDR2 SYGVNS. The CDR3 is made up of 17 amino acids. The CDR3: CASSESHPGLANTEAFF. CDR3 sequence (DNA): TGTGCCAGCAGTGAATCCCATCCAGGGCTGGCGAACACTGAAGCTTTCTTT.

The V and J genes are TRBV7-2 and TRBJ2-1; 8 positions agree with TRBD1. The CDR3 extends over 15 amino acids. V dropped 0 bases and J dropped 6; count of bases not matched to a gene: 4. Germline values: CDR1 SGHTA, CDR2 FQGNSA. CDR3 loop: CASSLARGLFNEQFF. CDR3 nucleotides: TGTGCCAGCAGCTTAGCCAGGGGGCTTTTCAATGAGCAGTTCTTC.

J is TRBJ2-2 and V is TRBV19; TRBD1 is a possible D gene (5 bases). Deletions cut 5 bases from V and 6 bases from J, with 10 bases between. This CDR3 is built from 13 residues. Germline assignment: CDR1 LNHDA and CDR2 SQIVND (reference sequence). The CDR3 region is CASSYRSAGELFF. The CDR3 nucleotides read TGTGCCAGTAGTTACAGGTCGGCCGGGGAGCTGTTTTTT.

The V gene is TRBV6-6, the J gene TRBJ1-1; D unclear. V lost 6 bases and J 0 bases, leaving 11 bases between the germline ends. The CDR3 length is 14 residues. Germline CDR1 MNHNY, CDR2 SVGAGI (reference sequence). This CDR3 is CASRSPGLNTEAFF. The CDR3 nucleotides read TGTGCCAGCAGGAGCCCGGGTTTGAACACTGAAGCTTTCTTT.

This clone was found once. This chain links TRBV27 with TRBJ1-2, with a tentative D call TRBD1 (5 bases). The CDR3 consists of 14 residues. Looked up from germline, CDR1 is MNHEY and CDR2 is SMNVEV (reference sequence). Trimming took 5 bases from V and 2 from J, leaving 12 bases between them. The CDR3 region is CASSTRQWNYGYTF. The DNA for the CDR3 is TGTGCCAGCAGTACGCGACAGTGGAACTATGGCTACACCTTC.

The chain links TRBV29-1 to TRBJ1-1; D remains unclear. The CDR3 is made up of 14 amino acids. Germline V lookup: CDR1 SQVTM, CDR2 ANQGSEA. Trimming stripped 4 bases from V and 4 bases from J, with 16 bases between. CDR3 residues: CSVVVSGIGTEAFF. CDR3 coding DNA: TGCAGCGTTGTGGTTTCGGGTATCGGCACTGAAGCTTTCTTT.

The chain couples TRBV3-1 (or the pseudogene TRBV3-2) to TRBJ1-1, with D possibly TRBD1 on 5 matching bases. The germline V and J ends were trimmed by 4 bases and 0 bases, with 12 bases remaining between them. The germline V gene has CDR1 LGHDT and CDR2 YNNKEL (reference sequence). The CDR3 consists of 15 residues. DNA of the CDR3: TGTGCCAGCAGCCCCCTGGGACTCATGAACACTGAAGCTTTCTTT. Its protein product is CASSPLGLMNTEAFF.

The CDR3 DNA is TGCGCCAGCAGATCAATCCCAGCGGGAGTCTACGAGCAGTACTTC. Residues: CASRSIPAGVYEQYF. This chain uses TRBV23-1 with TRBJ2-7, with 8 bases that match TRBD2. TRBV23-1 is identified as an open reading frame with a role that is uncertain. V shed 6 bases, J shed 3 bases, and the junction held 10 bases outside the gene matches. CDR3 length: 15 amino acids.

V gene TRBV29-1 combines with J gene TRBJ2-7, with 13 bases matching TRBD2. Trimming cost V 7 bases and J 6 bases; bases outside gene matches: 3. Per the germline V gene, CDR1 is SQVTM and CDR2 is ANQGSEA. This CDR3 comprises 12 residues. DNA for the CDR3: TGCAGCGGGACTAGCGGGAGCCGCGAGCAGTACTTC. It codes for CSGTSGSREQYF.

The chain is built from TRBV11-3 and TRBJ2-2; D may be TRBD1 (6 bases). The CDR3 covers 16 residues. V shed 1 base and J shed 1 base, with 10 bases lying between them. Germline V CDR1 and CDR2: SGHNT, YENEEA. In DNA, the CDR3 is TGTGCCAGCAGCTTAGGGGGGACACTGAACACCGGGGAGCTGTTTTTT. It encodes CASSLGGTLNTGELFF.

Here the CDR3 DNA reads TGTGCCACTTCCGAAGGGACAGGTAAAGTGGTTGCTTTCTTT. It codes for CATSEGTGKVVAFF. The chain employs TRBV6-5 and TRBJ1-1; the match to TRBD1 covers 8 bases. The V and J ends lost 10 bases and 11 bases, in that order; junction bases with no gene match: 18. CDR3 length: 14 residues. Germline V gene data show CDR1 as MNHEY and CDR2 as SVGAGI.

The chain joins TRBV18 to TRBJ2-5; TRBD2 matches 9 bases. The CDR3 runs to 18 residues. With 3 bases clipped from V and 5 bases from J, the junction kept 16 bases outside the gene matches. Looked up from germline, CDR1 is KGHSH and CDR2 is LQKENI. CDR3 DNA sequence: TGTGCCAGCTCACCGATGGCGGGAGGGGCCGCACAGTTGGAGACCCAGTACTTC. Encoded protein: CASSPMAGGAAQLETQYF.

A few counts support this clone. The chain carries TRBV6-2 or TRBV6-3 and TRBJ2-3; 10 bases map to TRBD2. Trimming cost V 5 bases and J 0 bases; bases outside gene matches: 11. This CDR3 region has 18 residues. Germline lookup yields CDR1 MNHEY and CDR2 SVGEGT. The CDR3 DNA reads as TGTGCCAGCAGTGAGACACCGGGACTAGCGAAAAGCACAGATACGCAGTATTTT. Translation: CASSETPGLAKSTDTQYF.

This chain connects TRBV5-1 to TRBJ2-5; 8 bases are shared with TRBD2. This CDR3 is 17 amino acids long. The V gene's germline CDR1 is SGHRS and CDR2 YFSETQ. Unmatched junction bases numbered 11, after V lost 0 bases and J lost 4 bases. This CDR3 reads CASSLEALGSGAETQYF. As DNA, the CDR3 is TGCGCCAGCAGCTTGGAAGCCCTTGGTAGCGGGGCAGAGACCCAGTACTTC. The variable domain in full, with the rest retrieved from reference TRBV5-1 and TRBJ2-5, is KAGVTQTPRYLIKTRGQQVTLSCSPISGHRSVSWYQQTPGQGLQFLFEYFSETQRNKGNFPGRFSGRQFSNSRSEMNVSTLELGDSALYLCASSLEALGSGAETQYFGPGTRLLVL.

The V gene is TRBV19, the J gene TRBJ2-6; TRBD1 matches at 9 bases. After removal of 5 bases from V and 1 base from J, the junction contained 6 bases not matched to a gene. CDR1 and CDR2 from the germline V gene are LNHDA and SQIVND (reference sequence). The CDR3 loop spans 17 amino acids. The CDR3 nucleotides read TGTGCCAGTAGTCTCGGGACAGGGAGGTCTGGGGCCAACGTCCTGACTTTC. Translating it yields CASSLGTGRSGANVLTF.

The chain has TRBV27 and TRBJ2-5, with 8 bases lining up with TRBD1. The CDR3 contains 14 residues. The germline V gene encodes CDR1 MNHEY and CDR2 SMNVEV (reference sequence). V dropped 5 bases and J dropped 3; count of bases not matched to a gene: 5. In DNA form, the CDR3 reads TGTGCCAGCAGTAAGGGACAGGCCGAAGAGACCCAGTACTTC. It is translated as CASSKGQAEETQYF.

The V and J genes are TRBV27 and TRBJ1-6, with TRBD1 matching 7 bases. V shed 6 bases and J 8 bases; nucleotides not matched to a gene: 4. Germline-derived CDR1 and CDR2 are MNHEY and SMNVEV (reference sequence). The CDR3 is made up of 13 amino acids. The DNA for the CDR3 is TGTGCCAGCAGGGGACAGTATGATTCACCCCTCCACTTT. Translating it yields CASRGQYDSPLHF.

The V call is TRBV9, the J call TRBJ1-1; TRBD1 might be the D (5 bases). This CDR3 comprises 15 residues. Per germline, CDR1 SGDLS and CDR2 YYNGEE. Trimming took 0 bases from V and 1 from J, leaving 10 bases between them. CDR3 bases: TGTGCCAGCAGCGTAGGTACAGGTTGGAACACTGAAGCTTTCTTT. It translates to CASSVGTGWNTEAFF.

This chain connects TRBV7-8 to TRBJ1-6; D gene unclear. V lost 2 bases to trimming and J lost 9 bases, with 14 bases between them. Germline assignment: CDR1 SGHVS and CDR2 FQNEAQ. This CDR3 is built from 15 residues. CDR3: CASSLLSPLSSPLHF. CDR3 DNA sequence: TGTGCCAGCAGCTTATTGTCCCCCTTGTCTTCACCCCTCCACTTT.

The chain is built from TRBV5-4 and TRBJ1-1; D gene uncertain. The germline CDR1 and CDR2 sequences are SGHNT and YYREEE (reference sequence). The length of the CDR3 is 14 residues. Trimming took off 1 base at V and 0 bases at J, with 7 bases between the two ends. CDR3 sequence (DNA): TGTGCCAGCAGCTTGACAGCCATGAACACTGAAGCTTTCTTT. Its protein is CASSLTAMNTEAFF.

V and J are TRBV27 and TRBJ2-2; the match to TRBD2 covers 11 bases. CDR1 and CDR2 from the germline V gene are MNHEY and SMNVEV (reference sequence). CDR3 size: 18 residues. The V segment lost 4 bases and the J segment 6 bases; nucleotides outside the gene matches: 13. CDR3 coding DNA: TGTGCCAGCAGTTCCATCACCCCCGGACTAGCGGGTTCCGGGGAGCTGTTTTTT. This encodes CASSSITPGLAGSGELFF.

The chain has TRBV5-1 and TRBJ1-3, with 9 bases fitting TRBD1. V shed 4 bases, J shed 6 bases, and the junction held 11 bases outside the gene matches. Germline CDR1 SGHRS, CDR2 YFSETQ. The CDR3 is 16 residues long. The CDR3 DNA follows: TGCGCCAGCAGCGCGGGACAGGGAAAAGCAGCAAACACCATATATTTT. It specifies CASSAGQGKAANTIYF.